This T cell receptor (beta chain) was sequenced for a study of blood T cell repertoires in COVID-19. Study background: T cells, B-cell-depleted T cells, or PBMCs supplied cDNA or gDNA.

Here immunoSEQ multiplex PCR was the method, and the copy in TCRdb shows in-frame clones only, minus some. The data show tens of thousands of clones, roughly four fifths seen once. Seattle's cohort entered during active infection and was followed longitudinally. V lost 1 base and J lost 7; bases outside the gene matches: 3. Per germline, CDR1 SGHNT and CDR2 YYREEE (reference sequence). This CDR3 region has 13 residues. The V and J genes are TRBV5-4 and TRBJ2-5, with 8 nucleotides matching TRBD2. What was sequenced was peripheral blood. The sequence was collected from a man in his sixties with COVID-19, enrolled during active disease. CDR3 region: CASSLSLAGTQYF. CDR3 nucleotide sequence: TGTGCCAGCAGCTTGAGTCTAGCGGGGACCCAGTACTTC.